This T cell receptor (beta chain) originates from a study of blood T cell repertoires in COVID-19 (TCRdb year 2020). Background on the whole study: The collaborator samples originated in the United States, Italy and Spain and spanned the acute and convalescent phases of COVID-19. The material from the prospective study consisted of cDNA or gDNA derived from T cells, B-cell-depleted T cells, or PBMCs. The dataset comprised deeply sampled blood TCRbeta repertoires from subjects exposed to, actively infected with, or recovered from COVID-19. The repertoires were released in a freely available public database intended as a resource for research on the immune response to SARS-CoV-2. The samples were drawn from the first 160 participants of the ongoing ImmuneRACE study and from 1,254 subjects provided by 6 global collaborators. A de-identified subject ID, COVID-19 status, age in years and sex were almost always included in the sample metadata. HLA class I and class II types, where available, came from metadata supplied by the sample provider rather than from assay-based typing.

This clone was seen more than once but under ten times. The antigen it recognizes is unknown. Per-base quality was not reported, and no clone a single base away is much larger than it. Collaborating institutions collected whole blood in K2EDTA tubes following their own protocols. For TCRbeta analysis, collaborators shipped samples as frozen whole blood, isolated PBMCs, or DNA extracted from either of those sample types. Points the paper makes about the study in general: Clinical and demographic metadata were provided uncurated, with the amount varying by source and participant.

TCRbeta CDR3 regions were amplified from genomic DNA using the immunoSEQ Assay, a bias-controlled multiplex PCR. Concerning the study's data processing: The number of nucleated cells in each sample was estimated from the amplification of reference gene primers within the assay. To quantify the absolute abundance of each unique TCRbeta CDR3 rearrangement, sequence reads were collapsed and filtered. For each sample, productive Simpson clonality was calculated by taking the square root of Simpson's diversity index across productive rearrangements. Imported from immuneACCESS, the table was reduced by TCRdb to in-frame sequences with V and J called. These copies leave out some clones; in studies compared against another copy, an unresolved V gene accounts for under half, and the cause of the remainder is not known. V, J and clone size were drawn from that table, and D and trimming were deduced from the DNA. Present in this sample are 300,000 or so clones, 70% to 90% of which were seen just once. The top ten hold around 4% of the sample.

Taken from the germline V gene, the CDR1 and CDR2 loops are SGDLS and YYNGEE. V loses 1 base, J loses 6 bases, and the germline ends lie 19 bases apart. There are 16 amino acids in the CDR3, from cysteine to phenylalanine inclusive. The only DNA kept is the CDR3, 48 bases in frame from the first base. The receptor was isolated from a woman in her forties or fifties with active or convalescent COVID-19. The chain employs TRBV9 and TRBJ1-2; the D region possibly corresponds to TRBD1 (5 bases align). Sequenced material: peripheral blood. The nucleotide sequence is given as TGTGCCAGCAGCGTAAATCTCCGACCCGGGGGAAATGGCTACACCTTC. Its translation is CASSVNLRPGGNGYTF.